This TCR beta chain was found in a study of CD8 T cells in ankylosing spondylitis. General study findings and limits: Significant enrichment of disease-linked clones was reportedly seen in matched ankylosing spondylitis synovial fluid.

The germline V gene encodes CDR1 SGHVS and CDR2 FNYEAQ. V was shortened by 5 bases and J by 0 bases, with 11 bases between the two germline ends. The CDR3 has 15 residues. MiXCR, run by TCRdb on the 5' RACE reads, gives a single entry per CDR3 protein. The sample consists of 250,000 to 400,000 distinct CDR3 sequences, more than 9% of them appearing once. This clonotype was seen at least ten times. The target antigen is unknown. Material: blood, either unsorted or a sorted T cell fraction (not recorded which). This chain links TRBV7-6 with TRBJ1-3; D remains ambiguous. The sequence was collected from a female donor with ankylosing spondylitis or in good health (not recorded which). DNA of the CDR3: TGTGCCAGCAGCCCACTACCTCTCTCTGGAAACACCATATATTTT. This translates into CASSPLPLSGNTIYF.